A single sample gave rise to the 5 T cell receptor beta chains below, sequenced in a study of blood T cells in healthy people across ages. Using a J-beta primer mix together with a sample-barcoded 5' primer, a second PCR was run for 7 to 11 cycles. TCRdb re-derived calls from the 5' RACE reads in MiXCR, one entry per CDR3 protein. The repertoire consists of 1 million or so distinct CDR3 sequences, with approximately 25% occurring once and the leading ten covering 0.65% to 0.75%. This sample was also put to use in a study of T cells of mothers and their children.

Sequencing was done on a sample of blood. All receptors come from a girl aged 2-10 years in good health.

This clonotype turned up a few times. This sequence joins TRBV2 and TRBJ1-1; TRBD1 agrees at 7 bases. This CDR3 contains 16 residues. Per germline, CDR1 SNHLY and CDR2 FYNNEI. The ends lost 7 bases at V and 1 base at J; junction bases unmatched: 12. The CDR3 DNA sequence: TGTGCCAGCATCCAAACAACTACAGGGGCGAACACTGAAGCTTTCTTT. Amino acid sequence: CASIQTTTGANTEAFF. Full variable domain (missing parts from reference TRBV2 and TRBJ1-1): EPEVTQTPSHQVTQMGQEVILRCVPISNHLYFYWYRQILGQKVEFLVSFYNNEISEKSEIFDDQFSVERPDGSNFTLKIRSTKLEDSAMYFCASIQTTTGANTEAFFGQGTRLTVV.

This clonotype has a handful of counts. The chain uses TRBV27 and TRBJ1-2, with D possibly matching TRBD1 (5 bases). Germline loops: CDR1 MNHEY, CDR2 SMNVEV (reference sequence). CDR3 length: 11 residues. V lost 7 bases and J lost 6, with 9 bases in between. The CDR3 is CASTSGDGYTF. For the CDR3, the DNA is TGTGCCAGCACCTCGGGGGATGGCTACACCTTC.

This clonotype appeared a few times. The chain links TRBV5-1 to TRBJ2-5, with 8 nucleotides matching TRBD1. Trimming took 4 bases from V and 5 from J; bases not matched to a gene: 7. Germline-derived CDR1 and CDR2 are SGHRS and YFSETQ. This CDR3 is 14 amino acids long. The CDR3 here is CASSPNRGKETQYF. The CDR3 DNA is TGCGCCAGCAGCCCGAACAGGGGGAAGGAGACCCAGTACTTC.

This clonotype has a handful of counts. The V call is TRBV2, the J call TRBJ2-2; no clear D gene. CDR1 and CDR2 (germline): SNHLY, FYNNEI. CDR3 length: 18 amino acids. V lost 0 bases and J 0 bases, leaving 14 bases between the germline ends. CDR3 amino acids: CASSEALSRSANTGELFF. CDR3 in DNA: TGTGCCAGCAGTGAAGCGCTATCCAGGTCCGCGAACACCGGGGAGCTGTTTTTT.

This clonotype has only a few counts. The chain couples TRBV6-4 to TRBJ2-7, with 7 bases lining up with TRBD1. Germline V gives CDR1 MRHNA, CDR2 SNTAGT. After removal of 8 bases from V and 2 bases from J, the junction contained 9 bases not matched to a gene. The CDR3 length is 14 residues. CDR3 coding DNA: TGTGCCAGCCCCCCCTCCCAGGGGGCCTACGAGCAGTACTTC. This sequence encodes CASPPSQGAYEQYF.